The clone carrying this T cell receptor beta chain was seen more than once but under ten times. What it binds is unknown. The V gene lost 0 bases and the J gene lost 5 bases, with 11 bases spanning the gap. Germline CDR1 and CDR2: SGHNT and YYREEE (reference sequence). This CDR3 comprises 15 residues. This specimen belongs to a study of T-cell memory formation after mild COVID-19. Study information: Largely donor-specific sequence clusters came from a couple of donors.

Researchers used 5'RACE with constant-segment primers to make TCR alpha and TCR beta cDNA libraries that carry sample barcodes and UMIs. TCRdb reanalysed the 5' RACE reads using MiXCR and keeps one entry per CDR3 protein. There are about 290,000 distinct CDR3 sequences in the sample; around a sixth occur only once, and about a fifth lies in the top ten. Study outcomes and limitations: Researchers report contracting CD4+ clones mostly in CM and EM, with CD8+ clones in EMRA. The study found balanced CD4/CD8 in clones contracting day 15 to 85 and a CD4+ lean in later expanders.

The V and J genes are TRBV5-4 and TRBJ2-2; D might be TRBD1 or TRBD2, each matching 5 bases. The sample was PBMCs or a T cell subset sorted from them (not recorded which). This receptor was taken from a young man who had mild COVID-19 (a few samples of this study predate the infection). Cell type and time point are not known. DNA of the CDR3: TGTGCCAGCAGCTTGGCGGGGCGCAGGACCGGGGAGCTGTTTTTT. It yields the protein CASSLAGRRTGELFF.